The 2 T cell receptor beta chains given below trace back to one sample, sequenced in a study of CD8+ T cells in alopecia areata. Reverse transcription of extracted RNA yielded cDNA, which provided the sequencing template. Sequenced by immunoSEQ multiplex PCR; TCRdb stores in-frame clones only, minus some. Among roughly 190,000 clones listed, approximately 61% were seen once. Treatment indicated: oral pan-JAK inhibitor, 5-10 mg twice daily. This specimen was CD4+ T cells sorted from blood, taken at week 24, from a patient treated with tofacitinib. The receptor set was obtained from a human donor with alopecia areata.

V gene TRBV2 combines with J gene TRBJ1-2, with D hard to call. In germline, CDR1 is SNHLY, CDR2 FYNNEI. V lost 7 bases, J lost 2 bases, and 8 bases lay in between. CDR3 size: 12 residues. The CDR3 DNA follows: TGTGCCAGCATGTCACAGAACTATGGCTACACCTTC. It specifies CASMSQNYGYTF.

DNA of the CDR3: TGTGCCACCAGCAGGCAGAAGAACACTGAAGCTTTCTTT. Translation gives CATSRQKNTEAFF. V is TRBV15 and J is TRBJ1-1; D gene uncertain. The V and J ends lost 3 bases and 1 base respectively, with 6 bases between them. Germline V CDR1 and CDR2: LNHNV, YYDKDF (reference sequence). This CDR3 has 13 residues.